Listed here are 23 T cell receptor beta chains from one sample, sequenced in a study of CD8 T cells in ankylosing spondylitis. TCRdb recomputed calls from the 5' RACE reads with MiXCR, one row per CDR3 protein. The sample carries fewer than 350,000 distinct CDR3 sequences, around 10% recorded once. Sequenced sample: blood, either unsorted or a sorted T cell fraction (not recorded which). The receptors were gathered from a female donor with ankylosing spondylitis or in good health (not recorded which).

The table lists this clonotype with many counts. Here the CDR3 reads CASSENMGAGNQPQHF. CDR3 sequence (DNA): TGTGCCAGCAGTGAGAATATGGGGGCGGGAAATCAGCCCCAGCATTTT. The gene calls are TRBV6-1 and TRBJ1-5; D perhaps matches TRBD1 (6 bases). This CDR3 contains 16 residues. Germline assignment: CDR1 MNHNS and CDR2 SASEGT. Trimming left V 3 bases short and J 4 bases short, with 16 bases between.

The J gene is TRBJ2-5, the V gene TRBV4-3; 8 nucleotides align to TRBD1. Looked up from germline, CDR1 is LGHNA and CDR2 is YSLEER. The CDR3 spans 13 residues. J gave up 4 bases and V 4 bases, and 2 bases lay outside the gene matches. The CDR3 coding sequence is TGCGCCAGCAGCCTCGGACAGGGAGAGACCCAGTACTTC. This sequence encodes CASSLGQGETQYF.

The rearrangement joins TRBV14 to TRBJ2-2, with TRBD2 matching 14 bases. CDR1 and CDR2 from the germline V gene are SGHDN and FVKESK. This CDR3 has 17 residues. The J segment lost 4 bases and the V segment lost 6 bases, leaving 7 bases of the junction unmatched. Here the CDR3 reads CASRRGTSGSATGELFF. In DNA form, the CDR3 reads TGTGCCAGCAGGCGAGGGACTAGCGGGAGCGCCACCGGGGAGCTGTTTTTT.

The chain couples TRBV29-1 to TRBJ1-1, with a tentative D call TRBD1 (5 bases). The CDR3 runs 11 residues. The V gene's germline CDR1 is SQVTM and CDR2 ANQGSEA. The ends were cut back, 4 bases at V and 4 bases at J, with 7 bases in the middle. CDR3 sequence: CSVVGLTEAFF. The CDR3 DNA is TGCAGCGTTGTGGGGCTCACTGAAGCTTTCTTT.

This clonotype was seen many times. This chain uses TRBV5-1 with TRBJ1-2; a weak D match, TRBD1 (5 bases). V shed 7 bases and J shed 2 bases, with 18 bases lying between them. The CDR3 runs 15 residues. In germline, CDR1 is SGHRS, CDR2 YFSETQ. The CDR3 DNA sequence: TGCGCCAGCTCAACCACGGGGCAGCAAAACTATGGCTACACCTTC. It codes for CASSTTGQQNYGYTF.

This clonotype occurred many times. The genes are TRBV20-1 and TRBJ2-1; 8 nucleotides line up with TRBD2. Germline CDR1 reads DFQATT; CDR2 reads SNEGSKA (reference sequence). This CDR3 is 15 amino acids long. V lost 5 bases and J lost 1; bases outside the gene matches: 7. DNA for the CDR3: TGCAGTGCTCAGCTTCTAGCGGGTTCCTACAATGAGCAGTTCTTC. Protein: CSAQLLAGSYNEQFF.

This clonotype was observed many times. The chain uses TRBV20-1 and TRBJ1-2, with 7 bases fitting TRBD1. CDR1 DFQATT and CDR2 SNEGSKA come from the germline V gene (reference sequence). V lost 2 bases to trimming and J lost 4 bases; unmatched junction nucleotides: 7. The CDR3 has 14 amino acids. The CDR3 sequence: CSARNQQGIYGYTF. CDR3 DNA sequence: TGCAGTGCTAGAAACCAACAGGGGATCTATGGCTACACCTTC.

The sample holds a few counts of this clonotype. The gene calls are TRBV7-3 and TRBJ2-7; perhaps D is TRBD1 or TRBD2 (5 bases each). V was cut by 0 bases and J by 7 bases, with 7 bases left in between. This CDR3 contains 12 residues. Germline-derived CDR1 and CDR2 are SGHTA and FQGTGA. CDR3 loop: CASSLTRGEQYF. The CDR3, as DNA: TGTGCCAGCAGCTTAACGAGGGGAGAGCAGTACTTC.

The table lists this clonotype with many counts. The gene calls are TRBV28 and TRBJ1-5; TRBD1 is a possible D gene (6 bases). The V end was cut by 1 base, the J end by 4 bases, with 17 bases between. The CDR3 loop spans 17 amino acids. Germline-derived CDR1 and CDR2 are MDHEN and SYDVKM. For the CDR3, the DNA is TGTGCCAGCAGTTTATTCGGGACACCGACCGATAATCAGCCCCAGCATTTT. This encodes CASSLFGTPTDNQPQHF. The full variable domain, completed using reference TRBV28 and TRBJ1-5, is DVKVTQSSRYLVKRTGEKVFLECVQDMDHENMFWYRQDPGLGLRLIYFSYDVKMKEKGDIPEGYSVSREKKERFSLILESASTNQTSMYLCASSLFGTPTDNQPQHFGDGTRLSIL.

This clonotype was observed at least ten times. The V gene is TRBV3-1, the J gene TRBJ2-2; 9 bases are shared with TRBD1. The germline V gene encodes CDR1 LGHDT and CDR2 YNNKEL (reference sequence). The CDR3 has 14 amino acids. The V and J ends lost 10 bases and 2 bases, in that order; junction bases with no gene match: 5. The CDR3 sequence: CATQTGGNTGELFF. In nucleotides, the CDR3 is TGTGCCACCCAGACAGGGGGTAACACCGGGGAGCTGTTTTTT.

This clonotype was counted ten times or more. The genes are TRBV20-1 and TRBJ2-7; TRBD2 matches 9 bases. Losses at the gene ends were 8 bases for V and 2 bases for J; bases not matched to a gene: 7. Germline V gene data show CDR1 as DFQATT and CDR2 as SNEGSKA (reference sequence). This CDR3 is built from 13 residues. CDR3 DNA sequence: TGCAGTTTCCGGCTAGCGGGACCCTACGAGCAGTACTTC. Translated: CSFRLAGPYEQYF.

The V call is TRBV7-3, the J call TRBJ2-2; no reliable D call. Germline values: CDR1 SGHTA, CDR2 FQGTGA. The CDR3 is made up of 15 amino acids. Trimming pared 0 bases from V and 1 base from J, leaving 6 bases between. DNA for the CDR3: TGTGCCAGCAGCTTAACAGATCTGAACACCGGGGAGCTGTTTTTT. This codes for CASSLTDLNTGELFF. Full variable domain (remainder filled in from reference TRBV7-3 and TRBJ2-2): GAGVSQTPSNKVTEKGKYVELRCDPISGHTALYWYRQSLGQGPEFLIYFQGTGAADDSGLPNDRFFAVRPEGSVSTLKIQRTERGDSAVYLCASSLTDLNTGELFFGEGSRLTVL.

This clonotype appeared many times. This chain connects TRBV7-9 to TRBJ2-6, with 7 bases aligning to TRBD1. Germline lookup yields CDR1 SEHNR and CDR2 FQNEAQ (reference sequence). Trimming took 6 bases from V and 2 from J; bases not matched to a gene: 10. The CDR3 extends over 17 amino acids. DNA for the CDR3: TGTGCCAGCAGTACCACAGGGGTTCTCGCTGGGGCCAACGTCCTGACTTTC. This translates into CASSTTGVLAGANVLTF. Using reference TRBV7-9 and TRBJ2-6 for the parts outside the CDR3, the full variable domain is DTGVSQNPRHKITKRGQNVTFRCDPISEHNRLYWYRQTLGQGPEFLTYFQNEAQLEKSRLLSDRFSAERPKGSFSTLEIQRTEQGDSAMYLCASSTTGVLAGANVLTFGAGSRLTVL.

This clonotype occurred a few times. V gene TRBV7-6 combines with J gene TRBJ2-2; D unresolved. The V and J ends lost 1 base and 0 bases respectively, with 3 bases between them. The CDR3 has 14 residues. Germline V gene lookup returns CDR1 SGHVS and CDR2 FNYEAQ. DNA for the CDR3: TGTGCCAGCAGCTTAGAATCGAACACCGGGGAGCTGTTTTTT. As protein: CASSLESNTGELFF.

At least ten counts were recorded for this clonotype. The CDR3 sequence is CSVALTNYGYTF. DNA of the CDR3: TGCAGCGTTGCGTTGACTAACTATGGCTACACCTTC. This sequence joins TRBV29-1 and TRBJ1-2; no clear D. V lost 4 bases, J lost 0 bases, and 6 bases lay in between. Germline V gene lookup returns CDR1 SQVTM and CDR2 ANQGSEA. This CDR3 is 12 amino acids long.

This clonotype was observed many times. This chain links TRBV20-1 with TRBJ2-3; D ambiguous. Per the germline V gene, CDR1 is DFQATT and CDR2 is SNEGSKA (reference sequence). This CDR3 is 12 amino acids long. The V and J ends lost 5 bases and 2 bases respectively, with 8 bases between them. The CDR3 DNA sequence: TGCAGTGCTGTTCACTCCACAGATACGCAGTATTTT. This codes for CSAVHSTDTQYF.

In nucleotides, the CDR3 is TGTGCCAGCAGCTTGGGACAGGGGAATTCCGGGGAGCTGTTTTTT. Amino acids: CASSLGQGNSGELFF. This chain uses TRBV7-3 with TRBJ2-2; 10 bases match TRBD1. The germline V gene encodes CDR1 SGHTA and CDR2 FQGTGA. The CDR3 extends over 15 amino acids. V trimming: 3 bases; J trimming: 6 bases; junction bases outside the gene matches: 4.

This clonotype was found many times. This rearrangement joins TRBV5-6 to TRBJ1-2; D is unresolved. The V end lost 0 bases, the J end lost 7 bases, and 7 bases lay between the germline ends. The CDR3 extends over 12 amino acids. Germline CDR1 and CDR2: SGHDT and YYEEEE. CDR3 DNA sequence: TGTGCCAGCAGCTTGGAGGCCTTTGGCTACACCTTC. Translating it yields CASSLEAFGYTF.

This clonotype was recorded many times. This chain links TRBV5-1 with TRBJ2-3; D not certain. The CDR3 extends over 11 amino acids. Germline V lookup: CDR1 SGHRS, CDR2 YFSETQ. The V end lost 4 bases, the J end lost 3 bases, and 3 bases lay between the germline ends. The CDR3 DNA follows: TGCGCCAGCAGCGCGACAGATACGCAGTATTTT. Translating gives CASSATDTQYF.

V gene TRBV3-1 combines with J gene TRBJ2-1, with TRBD2 matching over 9 bases. CDR1 is LGHDT, CDR2 YNNKEL, per germline (reference sequence). The V segment lost 2 bases and the J segment 2 bases; nucleotides outside the gene matches: 13. The CDR3 is 19 amino acids. The CDR3 coding sequence is TGTGCCAGCAGCCAATTACTCCCGACTAGCGGCTTAACCTACAATGAGCAGTTCTTC. It codes for CASSQLLPTSGLTYNEQFF.

The sample holds many counts of this clonotype. The chain joins TRBV5-1 to TRBJ2-1, with 12 bases lining up with TRBD2. The CDR3 is 17 amino acids. The germline V gene encodes CDR1 SGHRS and CDR2 YFSETQ. V lost 1 base and J lost 4; bases outside the gene matches: 6. In DNA, the CDR3 is TGCGCCAGCAGCTTGCGGCGTGGACTAGCGGGATACAATGAGCAGTTCTTC. Translating gives CASSLRRGLAGYNEQFF.

The DNA of the CDR3 is TGTGCCAGCTCACCACGCGGGACAGGGCAGCCTCAAGAGACCCAGTACTTC. Translating it yields CASSPRGTGQPQETQYF. This rearrangement joins TRBV18 to TRBJ2-5; TRBD1 matches at 9 bases. CDR3 length: 17 residues. V lost 1 base to trimming and J lost 2 bases; unmatched junction nucleotides: 8. The germline V gene encodes CDR1 KGHSH and CDR2 LQKENI.

This clonotype was detected ten times or more. This chain connects TRBV7-9 to TRBJ2-5; 7 nucleotides line up with TRBD2. The CDR3 loop spans 14 amino acids. Germline V gives CDR1 SEHNR, CDR2 FQNEAQ (reference sequence). J lost 5 bases, V lost 1 base, and 4 bases had no gene match. CDR3 in amino acids: CASSLGDYPETQYF. The CDR3 DNA follows: TGTGCCAGCAGCTTAGGGGACTACCCGGAGACCCAGTACTTC.